The present TCR beta chain was sequenced within a study of T cells after yellow fever vaccination. General study findings and limits: Researchers cautioned that FACS-sorted repertoires could harbor abundant clonotypes contaminating from the bulk population. Only a small proportion of the clonotypes turned up in both the CD4 and the CD8 compartments, likely arising from convergent recombination.

This CDR3 has 17 residues. Germline CDR1 is DFQATT and CDR2 is SNEGSKA (reference sequence). Trimming removed 0 bases from V and 0 bases from J, with 14 bases in between. It was through 5'RACE template switching that TCR cDNA was made, with a universal primer site and UMIs added. TCRdb processed the 5' RACE reads anew with MiXCR; each CDR3 protein has one entry. The sample has around 120,000 distinct CDR3 sequences; 12% to 15% are singletons. This clonotype was seen at least ten times. Its antigen is still unknown. The clonotype originates from a man younger than 30 who received the YFV17D yellow fever vaccine. The chain employs TRBV20-1 and TRBJ2-2; D is unresolved. The source material was CD8+ T cells sorted from PBMCs, sampled 5 days after the yellow fever booster vaccination. The CDR3 DNA reads as TGCAGTGCTAGAGATTTGGGTGGCTTAACGAACACCGGGGAGCTGTTTTTT. Its protein product is CSARDLGGLTNTGELFF.